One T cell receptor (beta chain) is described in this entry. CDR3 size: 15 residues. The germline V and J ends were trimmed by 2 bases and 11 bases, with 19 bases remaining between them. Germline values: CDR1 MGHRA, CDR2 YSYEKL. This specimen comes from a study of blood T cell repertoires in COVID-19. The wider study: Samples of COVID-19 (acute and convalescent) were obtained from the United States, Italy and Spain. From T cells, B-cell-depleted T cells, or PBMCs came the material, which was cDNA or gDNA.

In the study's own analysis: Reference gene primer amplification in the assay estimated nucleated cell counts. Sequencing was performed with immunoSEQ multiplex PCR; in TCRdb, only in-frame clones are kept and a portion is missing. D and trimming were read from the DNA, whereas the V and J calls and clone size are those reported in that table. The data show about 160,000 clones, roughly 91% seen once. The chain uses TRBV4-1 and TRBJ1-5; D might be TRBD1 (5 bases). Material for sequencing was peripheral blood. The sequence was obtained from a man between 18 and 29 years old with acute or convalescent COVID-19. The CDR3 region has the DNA TGCGCCAGCAGCCAAATTCCGGGGGGTAAAACGGCCCAGCATTTT. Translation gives CASSQIPGGKTAQHF.